This T cell receptor beta chain was recovered during a study of blood T cell repertoires in COVID-19. About the research overall: Samples came from the United States, Italy and Spain, spanning acute and convalescent COVID-19.

The germline CDR1 and CDR2 sequences are SGHVS and FQNEAQ. Trimming pared 1 base from V and 0 bases from J, leaving 13 bases between. This CDR3 has 16 residues. Participant reports of clinical history set cohort assignment. Sequencing used immunoSEQ multiplex PCR; TCRdb keeps in-frame clones, though not all of them. The data contain 290,000 or so clones, more than 75% of them singletons. The sequenced sample consisted of PBMCs or T cells enriched from blood (not recorded which). The receptor was isolated from a woman aged 18-35 years who had recovered from COVID-19. This chain connects TRBV7-8 to TRBJ2-7; D may be TRBD1 (5 bases). CDR3 sequence reads: CASSLEFGASSYEQYF. DNA of the CDR3: TGTGCCAGCAGCTTAGAGTTTGGGGCGAGCTCCTACGAGCAGTACTTC.